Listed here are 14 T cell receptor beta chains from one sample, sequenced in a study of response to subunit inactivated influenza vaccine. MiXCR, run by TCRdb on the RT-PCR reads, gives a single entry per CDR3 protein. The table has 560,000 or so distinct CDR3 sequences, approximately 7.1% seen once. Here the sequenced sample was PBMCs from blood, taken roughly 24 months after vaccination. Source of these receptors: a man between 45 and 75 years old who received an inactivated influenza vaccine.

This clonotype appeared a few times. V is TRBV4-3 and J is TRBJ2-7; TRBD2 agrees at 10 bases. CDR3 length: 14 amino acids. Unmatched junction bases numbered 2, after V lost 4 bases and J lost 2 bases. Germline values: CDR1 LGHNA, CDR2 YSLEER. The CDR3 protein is CASSRTSGAYEQYF. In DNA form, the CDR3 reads TGCGCCAGCAGCCGGACTAGCGGAGCCTACGAGCAGTACTTC.

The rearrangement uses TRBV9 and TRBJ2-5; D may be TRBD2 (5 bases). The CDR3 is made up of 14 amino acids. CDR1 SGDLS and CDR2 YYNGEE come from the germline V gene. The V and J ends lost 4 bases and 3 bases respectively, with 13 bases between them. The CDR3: CASSPHQAEETQYF. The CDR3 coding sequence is TGTGCCAGCAGCCCCCATCAAGCGGAAGAGACCCAGTACTTC.

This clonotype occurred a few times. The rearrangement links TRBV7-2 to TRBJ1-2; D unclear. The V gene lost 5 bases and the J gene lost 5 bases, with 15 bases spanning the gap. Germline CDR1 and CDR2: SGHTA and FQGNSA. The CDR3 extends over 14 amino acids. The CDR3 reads CASSAPRGWYGYTF. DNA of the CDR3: TGTGCCAGCAGCGCGCCCCGGGGTTGGTATGGCTACACCTTC.

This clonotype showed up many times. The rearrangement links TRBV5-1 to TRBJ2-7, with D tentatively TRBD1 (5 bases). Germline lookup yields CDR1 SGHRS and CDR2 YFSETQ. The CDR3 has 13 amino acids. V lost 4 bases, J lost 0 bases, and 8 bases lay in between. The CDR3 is CASSQDNSYEQYF. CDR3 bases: TGCGCCAGCAGCCAGGACAACTCCTACGAGCAGTACTTC.

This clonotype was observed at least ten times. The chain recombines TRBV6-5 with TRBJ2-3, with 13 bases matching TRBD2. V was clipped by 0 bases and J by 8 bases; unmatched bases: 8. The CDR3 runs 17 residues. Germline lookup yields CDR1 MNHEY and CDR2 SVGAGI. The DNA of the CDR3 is TGTGCCAGCAGTTACTCAAGGACTAGCGGGAGCGGGAGTACGCAGTATTTT. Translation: CASSYSRTSGSGSTQYF.

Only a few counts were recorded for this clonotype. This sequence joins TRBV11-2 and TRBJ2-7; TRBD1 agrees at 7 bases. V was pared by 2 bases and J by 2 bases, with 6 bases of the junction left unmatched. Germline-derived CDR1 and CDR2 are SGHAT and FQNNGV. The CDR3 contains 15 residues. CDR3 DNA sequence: TGTGCCAGCAGCTTAACTCCTGGACAGGCCTACGAGCAGTACTTC. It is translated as CASSLTPGQAYEQYF. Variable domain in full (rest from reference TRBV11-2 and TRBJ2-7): EAGVAQSPRYKIIEKRQSVAFWCNPISGHATLYWYQQILGQGPKLLIQFQNNGVVDDSQLPKDRFSAERLKGVDSTLKIQPAKLEDSAVYLCASSLTPGQAYEQYFGPGTRLTVT.

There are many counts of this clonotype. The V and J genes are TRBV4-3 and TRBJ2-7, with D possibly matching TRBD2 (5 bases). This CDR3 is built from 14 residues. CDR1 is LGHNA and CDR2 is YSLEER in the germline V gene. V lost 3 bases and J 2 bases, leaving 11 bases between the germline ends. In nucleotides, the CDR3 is TGCGCCAGCAGCCAGGCCGAGGGCACCTACGAGCAGTACTTC. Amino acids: CASSQAEGTYEQYF.

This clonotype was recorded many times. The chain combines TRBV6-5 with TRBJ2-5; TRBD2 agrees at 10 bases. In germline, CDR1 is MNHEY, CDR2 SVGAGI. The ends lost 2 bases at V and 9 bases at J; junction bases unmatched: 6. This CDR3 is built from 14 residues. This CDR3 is CASSYLGLASPQYF. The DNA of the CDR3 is TGTGCCAGCAGTTACCTGGGACTAGCGTCGCCCCAGTACTTC.

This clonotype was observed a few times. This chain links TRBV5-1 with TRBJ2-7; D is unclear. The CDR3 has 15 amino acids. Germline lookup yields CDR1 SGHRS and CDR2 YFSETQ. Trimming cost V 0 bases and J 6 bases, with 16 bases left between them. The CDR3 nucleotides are TGCGCCAGCAGCTTGGACACGATCGGAGCATCCGAGCAGTACTTC. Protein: CASSLDTIGASEQYF.

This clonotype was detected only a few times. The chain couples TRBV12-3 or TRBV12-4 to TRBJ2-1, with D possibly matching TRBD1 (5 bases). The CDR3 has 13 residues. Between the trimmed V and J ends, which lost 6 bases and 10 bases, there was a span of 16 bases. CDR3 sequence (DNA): TGTGCCAGCAGGGGGCCCCGGCATACCGAGCAGTTCTTC. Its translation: CASRGPRHTEQFF.

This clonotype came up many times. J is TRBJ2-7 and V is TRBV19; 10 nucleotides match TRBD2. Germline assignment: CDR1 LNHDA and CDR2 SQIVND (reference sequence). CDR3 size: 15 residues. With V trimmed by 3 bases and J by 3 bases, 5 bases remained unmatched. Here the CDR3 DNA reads TGTGCCAGTAGTATTTCTAGCGGGAGTCTCTACGAGCAGTACTTC. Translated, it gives CASSISSGSLYEQYF. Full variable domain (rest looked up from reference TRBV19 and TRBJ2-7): DGGITQSPKYLFRKEGQNVTLSCEQNLNHDAMYWYRQDPGQGLRLIYYSQIVNDFQKGDIAEGYSVSREKKESFPLTVTSAQKNPTAFYLCASSISSGSLYEQYFGPGTRLTVT.

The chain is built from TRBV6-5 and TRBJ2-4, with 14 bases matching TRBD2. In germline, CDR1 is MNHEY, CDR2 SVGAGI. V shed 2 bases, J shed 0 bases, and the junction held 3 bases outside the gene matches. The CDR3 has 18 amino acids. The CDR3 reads CASSYPGLAGVAKNIQYF. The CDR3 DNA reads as TGTGCCAGCAGTTACCCGGGACTAGCGGGGGTAGCCAAAAACATTCAGTACTTC.

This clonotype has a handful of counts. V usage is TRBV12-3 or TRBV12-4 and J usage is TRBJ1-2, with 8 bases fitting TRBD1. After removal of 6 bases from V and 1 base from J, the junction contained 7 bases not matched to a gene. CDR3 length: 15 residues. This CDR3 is CASSKTGAYNYGYTF. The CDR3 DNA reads TGTGCCAGCAGCAAGACAGGGGCTTATAACTATGGCTACACCTTC.

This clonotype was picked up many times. The CDR3 loop is CASSPQQGGSDTQYF. CDR3 bases: TGTGCCAGCAGCCCTCAACAGGGTGGATCAGATACGCAGTATTTT. The V call is TRBV4-2, the J call TRBJ2-3; TRBD1 is a possible D gene (6 bases). Germline assignment: CDR1 LGHNA and CDR2 YNFKEQ. Trimming cost V 4 bases and J 4 bases, with 15 bases left between them. This CDR3 has 15 residues.